This T cell receptor (beta chain) is drawn from a study of T cells in Graves' hyperthyroidism and ophthalmopathy. General observations from the study: With a median lead of around 5.9 months before onset, the model predicted ophthalmopathy.

With respect to this clonotype: What it binds is unknown. One junction end does not reproduce the germline sequence, and a read error may be involved.

Enrolled ophthalmopathy patients presented with a Clinical Activity Score of at least 3, a NOSPECS grade of at least 4, and disease duration under 3 months. Uncontrolled infection, other autoimmune disease, pregnancy or lactation excluded patients. TCR beta CDR3 regions were amplified from RNA. A set of HTBI primers served as the primers for a first-round RT-PCR of the TCR CDR3. TCRdb re-derived calls from the multiplex PCR reads in MiXCR, one entry per CDR3 protein. The top ten hold roughly a tenth of the sample, which has about 52,000 distinct CDR3 sequences, approximately 52% seen once. Germline V gene lookup returns CDR1 SGHRS and CDR2 YFSETQ. This CDR3 spans 17 amino acids.

This sequence was found in a woman in her forties or fifties with Graves' ophthalmopathy. This chain uses TRBV5-1 with TRBJ1-1; weak D call: TRBD1 (5 bases). The sample comprised blood. The CDR3 DNA sequence: TGCGCCAGCAGCTTTATAGGGACCCTAACTCGGAACACTGGAGCTTTCTTT. This encodes CASSFIGTLTRNTGAFF.